A single sample gave rise to the 26 T cell receptor beta chains below, sequenced in a study of T cells in Graves' hyperthyroidism and ophthalmopathy. What was amplified from RNA transcripts were TCR beta CDR3 regions. First-round RT-PCR targeting the TCR CDR3 was performed with the HTBI primer set. TCRdb re-called the multiplex PCR reads through MiXCR, storing one row per CDR3 protein. The profile shows around 700,000 distinct CDR3 sequences, 30% to 40% of them singletons. Input material: blood. These TCRs come from a middle-aged woman with Graves' hyperthyroidism.

This clonotype appeared many times. The chain couples TRBV29-1 to TRBJ1-1, with 7 bases aligning to TRBD1. The CDR3 loop spans 14 amino acids. Germline lookup yields CDR1 SQVTM and CDR2 ANQGSEA. The J segment lost 5 bases and the V segment lost 8 bases, leaving 14 bases of the junction unmatched. The CDR3 sequence: CSIRMTGLGTEAFF. The CDR3 DNA follows: TGCAGCATCCGTATGACAGGGTTGGGTACTGAAGCTTTCTTT.

This clonotype has ten or more counts. This rearrangement joins TRBV7-9 to TRBJ1-1; D possibly corresponds to TRBD1 (5 bases). CDR3 length: 11 amino acids. V was cut by 11 bases and J by 7 bases, with 14 bases left in between. The germline CDR1 and CDR2 sequences are SEHNR and FQNEAQ (reference sequence). The CDR3 reads CAGAGDREAFF. For the CDR3, the DNA is TGTGCCGGGGCGGGGGACCGTGAAGCTTTCTTT.

Comment on this clonotype: This may come from a read error, since a much larger clone is one base off. CDR3 nucleotide sequence: TGTGCCGGCAGCCCCATTCGGGAAAAACTGTTTTTT. Translated: CAGSPIREKLFF. The V and J genes are TRBV7-9 and TRBJ1-4; D is unresolved. The V gene's germline CDR1 is SEHNR and CDR2 FQNEAQ (reference sequence). The CDR3 sequence is 12 residues long.

The chain joins TRBV21-1 to TRBJ1-2; the D call of TRBD1 is as the table states it, not checked on the DNA. TRBV21-1 has pseudogene status. This CDR3 is 14 amino acids long. CDR3 nucleotides: TGTGCCAGCAGCACCGGGACAGGGGAATCTGGAAACACCTTC. Its protein product is CASSTGTGESGNTF.

Ten or more counts support this clonotype. The chain links TRBV2 to TRBJ1-5; D is possibly TRBD1 (6 bases). The CDR3 extends over 14 amino acids. Germline CDR1 is SNHLY and CDR2 is FYNNEI. With 5 bases removed from V and 6 bases from J, the gap between germline ends came to 14 bases. The CDR3 nucleotides read TGTGCCAGCAGTCAGGGGAGGTCCGCTCAGCCCCAGCATTTT. Its protein is CASSQGRSAQPQHF. Looking up the rest from reference TRBV2 and TRBJ1-5 gives the full variable domain: EPEVTQTPSHQVTQMGQEVILRCVPISNHLYFYWYRQILGQKVEFLVSFYNNEISEKSEIFDDQFSVERPDGSNFTLKIRSTKLEDSAMYFCASSQGRSAQPQHFGDGTRLSIL.

Only a few counts were recorded for this clonotype. One end of the junction fails to match germline, which may point to a read error. CDR3 nucleotides: TGTGCCAGCAGTTCTGACCGTCCCGGGACACCCGATTCACCCCTCCACTTT. This codes for CASSSDRPGTPDSPLHF. V is TRBV10-3 and J is TRBJ1-6, with D possibly matching TRBD1 (6 bases). The CDR3 length is 17 residues. CDR1 and CDR2 (germline): ENHRY, SYGVKD.

Comment on this clonotype: One junction end disagrees with the germline gene, perhaps due to a read error. The rearrangement links TRBV7-9 to TRBJ2-5; 14 bases are a match to TRBD2. Germline lookup yields CDR1 SEHNR and CDR2 FQNEAQ (reference sequence). The CDR3 contains 17 residues. CDR3 protein: CASRRLAGGPRLEAQYF. CDR3 nucleotides: TGTGCCAGCAGGAGACTAGCGGGAGGGCCCCGTTTAGAGGCCCAGTACTTC.

A word on this clonotype: Its ends do not fully match the called genes, so a read error is possible. The gene calls are TRBV9 and TRBJ2-7, with 8 bases identical to TRBD1. This CDR3 spans 14 amino acids. Germline V CDR1 and CDR2: SGDLS, YYNGEE. The CDR3 loop reads CVSSVGTGSYEQYF. DNA for the CDR3: TGTGTCAGCAGCGTTGGGACAGGCTCCTACGAGCAGTACTTC.

In this sample, this clonotype turned up many times. The chain carries TRBV5-6 and TRBJ2-5; D possibly matches TRBD1 or TRBD2 (6 bases each). The germline V gene encodes CDR1 SGHDT and CDR2 YYEEEE. Trimming shortened V by 7 bases and J by 4 bases, and 20 bases separated the two germline ends. This CDR3 region has 15 residues. CDR3 loop: CASVQGQGRRETQYF. In nucleotides, the CDR3 is TGTGCCAGCGTTCAGGGCCAGGGGAGGCGAGAGACCCAGTACTTC.

This clonotype showed up many times. The V and J genes are TRBV7-8 and TRBJ2-7, with a tentative D call TRBD1 (6 bases). V was shortened by 6 bases and J by 3 bases, with 12 bases between the two germline ends. CDR3 length: 13 residues. Looked up from germline, CDR1 is SGHVS and CDR2 is FQNEAQ. CDR3 in amino acids: CASRRTAFYEQYF. CDR3 nucleotides: TGTGCCAGCAGAAGGACAGCGTTCTACGAGCAGTACTTC.

This clonotype turned up a few times. The gene calls are TRBV7-9 and TRBJ1-3, with 9 bases identical to TRBD1. The junction had 7 bases not matched to a gene; V was cut back by 4 bases and J by 0 bases. The CDR3 has 17 residues. Germline V CDR1 and CDR2: SEHNR, FQNEAQ (reference sequence). The CDR3, as DNA: TGTGCCAGCAGCTCCACAGGGGGCTCTACCTCTGGAAACACCATATATTTT. Its translation: CASSSTGGSTSGNTIYF. Based on the CDR3 plus reference TRBV7-9 and TRBJ1-3, the full variable domain is DTGVSQNPRHKITKRGQNVTFRCDPISEHNRLYWYRQTLGQGPEFLTYFQNEAQLEKSRLLSDRFSAERPKGSFSTLEIQRTEQGDSAMYLCASSSTGGSTSGNTIYFGEGSWLTVV.

Comment on this clonotype: A read error may produce the germline difference seen at one junction end. The V call is TRBV7-6, the J call TRBJ2-7, with D tentatively TRBD1 (6 bases). Germline CDR1 SGHVS, CDR2 FNYEAQ. This CDR3 is built from 15 residues. The CDR3 DNA follows: TGTGCTAGCAGCTTAGGCAGGGGAACAGCCTACGAGCAGTACTTC. Residues: CASSLGRGTAYEQYF.

This clonotype was seen just once. The genes are TRBV7-2 and TRBJ1-1; D is unclear. Trimming left V 3 bases short and J 4 bases short, with 15 bases between. CDR1 and CDR2 from the germline V gene are SGHTA and FQGNSA. The CDR3 consists of 15 residues. In DNA, the CDR3 is TGTGCCAGCAGCTTCAGCGGGGAATTGGTCACTGAAGCTTTCTTT. This gives the protein CASSFSGELVTEAFF.

V usage is TRBV7-2 and J usage is TRBJ2-7; 9 bases align to TRBD1. This CDR3 has 13 amino acids. V shed 9 bases and J 6 bases; nucleotides not matched to a gene: 9. Germline assignment: CDR1 SGHTA and CDR2 FQGNSA. As DNA, the CDR3 is TGTGCCAGTAGTTTCGGACAGGGGACCGAGCAGTACTTC. Its translation is CASSFGQGTEQYF.

V is TRBV7-2 and J is TRBJ1-3, with D unclear. The CDR3 loop spans 14 amino acids. Germline loops: CDR1 SGHTA, CDR2 FQGNSA. The V gene lost 5 bases and the J gene lost 4 bases, with 12 bases spanning the gap. This CDR3 is CASSLWQSGNTIYF. CDR3 sequence (DNA): TGTGCCAGCAGCCTTTGGCAGAGCGGAAACACCATATATTTT. The whole variable domain, remainder taken from reference TRBV7-2 and TRBJ1-3, is GAGVSQSPSNKVTEKGKDVELRCDPISGHTALYWYRQSLGQGLEFLIYFQGNSAPDKSGLPSDRFSAERTGGSVSTLTIQRTQQEDSAVYLCASSLWQSGNTIYFGEGSWLTVV.

This clonotype was found many times. The J gene is TRBJ2-6, the V gene TRBV7-2, with D hard to call. The CDR3 is 17 amino acids. Germline CDR1 is SGHTA and CDR2 is FQGNSA. Trimming removed 1 base from V and 5 bases from J, with 15 bases in between. In DNA form, the CDR3 reads TGTGCCAGCAGCTTAGGCGGCCCACCCAGCTGGGCCAACGTCCTGACTTTC. This gives the protein CASSLGGPPSWANVLTF.

This clonotype came up many times. The rearrangement links TRBV29-1 to TRBJ1-3; D is unclear. The CDR3 is 13 residues long. CDR1 and CDR2 (germline): SQVTM, ANQGSEA. The V end lost 4 bases, the J end lost 2 bases, and 9 bases lay between the germline ends. The CDR3 DNA sequence: TGCAGCGTTGTAGGCGTAACTGGAAACACCATATATTTT. It yields the protein CSVVGVTGNTIYF.

In this sample, this clonotype turned up a few times. This may come from a read error, since a much larger clone is one base off. The chain is built from TRBV14 and TRBJ2-6; 8 bases are shared with TRBD1. The length of the CDR3 is 15 residues. Germline values: CDR1 SGHDN, CDR2 FVKESK. The J segment lost 3 bases and the V segment lost 4 bases, leaving 2 bases of the junction unmatched. The CDR3 spells CASSRTGFGANVLTF. CDR3 nucleotides: TGTGCCAGCAGCCGGACAGGGTTTGGGGCCAACGTCCTGACTTTC.

This clonotype was counted a few times. This chain connects TRBV20-1 to TRBJ1-4; D remains ambiguous. V was clipped by 5 bases and J by 8 bases, with 15 bases between them. The germline V gene encodes CDR1 DFQATT and CDR2 SNEGSKA (reference sequence). CDR3 length: 13 amino acids. This CDR3 reads CSAQPHSGEKLFF. The CDR3 DNA sequence: TGCAGTGCTCAACCACACTCGGGCGAAAAACTGTTTTTT.

This clonotype has ten or more counts. The J gene is TRBJ1-5, the V gene TRBV10-1, with 7 bases that match TRBD1. After removal of 3 bases from V and 6 bases from J, the junction contained 5 bases not matched to a gene. In germline, CDR1 is WNHNN, CDR2 SYGVQD (reference sequence). The CDR3 is 14 residues long. CDR3 nucleotides: TGCGCCAGCAGTGAAGCAGGGGGGCCTCAGCCCCAGCATTTT. Translation: CASSEAGGPQPQHF.

This clonotype came up many times. The chain uses TRBV19 and TRBJ1-2; D unresolved. The CDR3 is 11 amino acids. Germline-derived CDR1 and CDR2 are LNHDA and SQIVND (reference sequence). V was shortened by 5 bases and J by 4 bases, with 5 bases between the two germline ends. CDR3 in DNA: TGTGCCAGTAGTCATAGCTATGGCTACACCTTC. Protein: CASSHSYGYTF.

The V call is TRBV19, the J call TRBJ2-5; D gene uncertain. Trimming took 9 bases from V and 7 from J, leaving 18 bases between them. Per the germline V gene, CDR1 is LNHDA and CDR2 is SQIVND (reference sequence). The CDR3 is 13 residues long. The CDR3 loop reads CASSQDSPGTQYF. The CDR3 DNA is TGTGCCAGCAGCCAAGATAGCCCTGGGACCCAGTACTTC.

The chain combines TRBV6-5 with TRBJ2-7, with 8 bases matching TRBD2. The trim removed 6 bases at V and 5 bases at J, leaving 9 bases unmatched. CDR1 and CDR2 from the germline V gene are MNHEY and SVGAGI. CDR3 size: 14 residues. The CDR3 region is CASRRDSGNHEQYF. Written as DNA, the CDR3 is TGTGCCAGCAGGAGGGATAGCGGGAACCACGAGCAGTACTTC.

This clonotype showed up just a few times. The rearrangement uses TRBV29-1 and TRBJ1-1, with 11 nucleotides matching TRBD1. The ends lost 6 bases at V and 11 bases at J; junction bases unmatched: 8. Germline CDR1 and CDR2: SQVTM and ANQGSEA. The CDR3 spans 12 residues. This chain's CDR3 is CSVSGQGVGAFF. CDR3 coding DNA: TGCAGCGTCTCGGGACAGGGGGTGGGTGCTTTCTTT. Based on the CDR3 plus reference TRBV29-1 and TRBJ1-1, the full variable domain is SAVISQKPSRDICQRGTSLTIQCQVDSQVTMMFWYRQQPGQSLTLIATANQGSEATYESGFVIDKFPISRPNLTFSTLTVSNMSPEDSSIYLCSVSGQGVGAFFGQGTRLTVV.

For the CDR3, the DNA is TGCAGTGCTAGAGCTGTAGCAGAAACTCTTTACGAGCAGTACTTC. As protein: CSARAVAETLYEQYF. This chain joins TRBV20-1 and TRBJ2-7; D not certain. The CDR3 has 15 residues. Germline-derived CDR1 and CDR2 are DFQATT and SNEGSKA (reference sequence). Trimming took off 1 base at V and 4 bases at J, with 17 bases between the two ends.

The rearrangement uses TRBV7-2 and TRBJ1-1; D ambiguous. The germline V gene encodes CDR1 SGHTA and CDR2 FQGNSA. The ends were cut back, 2 bases at V and 1 base at J, with 14 bases in the middle. The CDR3 totals 16 residues. As DNA, the CDR3 is TGTGCCAGCAGCTTAAATTTGGAGTACGGGAACACTGAAGCTTTCTTT. Its translation: CASSLNLEYGNTEAFF.